One sample yielded the 27 T cell receptor beta chains listed below, sequenced in a study of control samples from healthy donors and cancer patients. Data came from immunoSEQ multiplex PCR; TCRdb stores just in-frame clones and leaves some out. The sample records 120,000 or so clones, 85% to 95% being singletons. Specimen: PBMCs. These TCRs come from a man aged 45-60 years with head and neck cancer.

This clone was counted once. The chain couples TRBV27 to TRBJ1-6; TRBD1 aligns across 7 bases. The CDR3 totals 15 residues. CDR1 is MNHEY, CDR2 SMNVEV, per germline (reference sequence). V dropped 5 bases and J dropped 9; count of bases not matched to a gene: 10. The CDR3 spells CASSRTGDSASPLHF. The CDR3 region has the DNA TGTGCCAGCAGTAGAACAGGGGACTCCGCTTCACCCCTCCACTTT.

The CDR3 sequence: CASSGDRQYNEQFF. CDR3 in DNA: TGTGCCAGCAGCGGGGACAGACAGTACAATGAGCAGTTCTTC. The rearrangement links TRBV7-2 to TRBJ2-1; 7 bases are a match to TRBD1. The length of the CDR3 is 14 residues. Germline assignment: CDR1 SGHTA and CDR2 FQGNSA. Trimming took 5 bases from V and 4 from J; bases not matched to a gene: 5.

This sequence joins TRBV7-8 and TRBJ2-7, with D possibly matching TRBD1 (6 bases). CDR3 length: 14 amino acids. With 3 bases removed from V and 0 bases from J, the gap between germline ends came to 9 bases. CDR1 is SGHVS and CDR2 is FQNEAQ in the germline V gene. In DNA form, the CDR3 reads TGTGCCAGCAGCTTTGGACAGACCTCCTACGAGCAGTACTTC. Amino acid sequence: CASSFGQTSYEQYF.

This chain links TRBV7-2 with TRBJ2-7; 8 bases align to TRBD2. The CDR3 is made up of 15 amino acids. Germline CDR1 is SGHTA and CDR2 is FQGNSA. V lost 4 bases and J lost 1; bases outside the gene matches: 6. Written as DNA, the CDR3 is TGTGCCAGCAGCTCCCGGGGGGGGCGGTCCTACGAGCAGTACTTC. Translating it yields CASSSRGGRSYEQYF.

The CDR3 DNA reads as TGTGCCAGCAGTTTCTTGGACCGGGGAAACACCATATATTTT. Translating it yields CASSFLDRGNTIYF. The V gene is TRBV6-2 or TRBV6-3, the J gene TRBJ1-3; D unclear. Germline CDR1 MNHEY, CDR2 SVGEGT. Trimming shortened V by 4 bases and J by 4 bases, and 11 bases separated the two germline ends. The CDR3 spans 14 residues.

The J gene is TRBJ2-5, the V gene TRBV7-8, with 16 bases fitting TRBD2. The germline gives CDR1 SGHVS, CDR2 FQNEAQ. J was trimmed by 5 bases and V by 3 bases; bases with no gene match: 15. The CDR3 spans 20 residues. CDR3 in amino acids: CASSFVTGTSGGVGLETQYF. CDR3 DNA: TGTGCCAGCAGCTTCGTTACCGGGACTAGCGGGGGGGTCGGTCTGGAGACCCAGTACTTC.

The chain recombines TRBV4-2 with TRBJ2-2; 8 bases align to TRBD1. J gave up 5 bases and V 3 bases, and 5 bases lay outside the gene matches. From germline, CDR1 is LGHNA and CDR2 YNFKEQ. The CDR3 consists of 15 residues. The CDR3 sequence: CASSHTDRETGELFF. CDR3 DNA: TGTGCCAGCAGCCACACGGACAGGGAGACCGGGGAGCTGTTTTTT.

The rearrangement links TRBV19 to TRBJ2-1, with 15 bases aligning to TRBD2. With V trimmed by 3 bases and J by 6 bases, 0 bases remained unmatched. Germline CDR1 LNHDA, CDR2 SQIVND (reference sequence). This CDR3 has 15 amino acids. The CDR3, as DNA: TGTGCCAGTAGTATGGGACTAGCGGGGGGCAATGAGCAGTTCTTC. Translating it yields CASSMGLAGGNEQFF. The full variable domain, completed using reference TRBV19 and TRBJ2-1, is DGGITQSPKYLFRKEGQNVTLSCEQNLNHDAMYWYRQDPGQGLRLIYYSQIVNDFQKGDIAEGYSVSREKKESFPLTVTSAQKNPTAFYLCASSMGLAGGNEQFFGPGTRLTVL.

V is TRBV5-1 and J is TRBJ1-2, with D unclear. This CDR3 contains 13 residues. Germline CDR1 SGHRS, CDR2 YFSETQ. V was shortened by 6 bases and J by 5 bases, with 14 bases between the two germline ends. DNA of the CDR3: TGCGCCAGCAATGCCGGGGATATATATGGCTACACCTTC. It encodes CASNAGDIYGYTF. Complete variable domain (other parts from reference TRBV5-1 and TRBJ1-2): KAGVTQTPRYLIKTRGQQVTLSCSPISGHRSVSWYQQTPGQGLQFLFEYFSETQRNKGNFPGRFSGRQFSNSRSEMNVSTLELGDSALYLCASNAGDIYGYTFGSGTRLTVV.

The gene calls are TRBV9 and TRBJ2-3; possibly TRBD2 for D (6 bases). Deletions cut 4 bases from V and 4 bases from J, with 10 bases between. The CDR3 contains 13 residues. Per the germline V gene, CDR1 is SGDLS and CDR2 is YYNGEE. CDR3: CASSQGGPDTQYF. The CDR3 bases are TGTGCCAGCAGCCAGGGAGGCCCAGATACGCAGTATTTT.

J is TRBJ1-6 and V is TRBV10-3; maybe TRBD1 (6 bases). This CDR3 spans 16 amino acids. Between the trimmed V and J ends, which lost 2 bases and 0 bases, there was a span of 8 bases. Germline-derived CDR1 and CDR2 are ENHRY and SYGVKD. The CDR3 nucleotides are TGTGCCATCAGTGAGGGACAGAGCTCCTATAATTCACCCCTCCACTTT. Translating it yields CAISEGQSSYNSPLHF.

The chain has TRBV7-3 and TRBJ2-5; TRBD2 is a possible D gene (5 bases). Trimming removed 2 bases from V and 5 bases from J, with 12 bases in between. The CDR3 has 14 residues. Germline CDR1 is SGHTA and CDR2 is FQGTGA. This chain's CDR3 is CASSLAVGGETQYF. Here the CDR3 DNA reads TGTGCCAGCAGCTTAGCGGTGGGCGGGGAGACCCAGTACTTC.

The V gene is TRBV7-9, the J gene TRBJ1-1; TRBD1 aligns across 7 bases. J gave up 4 bases and V 5 bases, and 4 bases lay outside the gene matches. The CDR3 totals 13 residues. Looked up from germline, CDR1 is SEHNR and CDR2 is FQNEAQ (reference sequence). The CDR3 coding sequence is TGTGCCAGCAGCCCGGCAGGGGGCACTGAAGCTTTCTTT. Encoded protein: CASSPAGGTEAFF.

The V gene is TRBV6-5, the J gene TRBJ2-1; D remains ambiguous. V lost 6 bases and J 6 bases, leaving 12 bases between the germline ends. The CDR3 covers 13 residues. Germline V CDR1 and CDR2: MNHEY, SVGAGI. The CDR3 loop reads CASSPFYANEQFF. CDR3 nucleotide sequence: TGTGCCAGCAGCCCCTTCTACGCCAATGAGCAGTTCTTC.

J is TRBJ1-5 and V is TRBV5-6, with 7 bases identical to TRBD1. V shed 7 bases, J shed 7 bases, and the junction held 2 bases outside the gene matches. The germline V gene encodes CDR1 SGHDT and CDR2 YYEEEE. The CDR3 extends over 11 amino acids. CDR3 nucleotides: TGTGCCAGCCCCAGGGGGCAGCCCCAGCATTTT. Protein sequence: CASPRGQPQHF.

The chain uses TRBV29-1 and TRBJ1-1; D is undetermined. Germline CDR1 is SQVTM and CDR2 is ANQGSEA. Trimming removed 4 bases from V and 4 bases from J, with 16 bases in between. The CDR3 runs to 14 residues. The CDR3 nucleotides read TGCAGCGTTGTTTTATCGGACTGGGGCACTGAAGCTTTCTTT. As protein: CSVVLSDWGTEAFF.

The gene calls are TRBV2 and TRBJ1-1; D remains ambiguous. CDR1 and CDR2 from the germline V gene are SNHLY and FYNNEI. CDR3 length: 15 amino acids. The ends were cut back, 7 bases at V and 4 bases at J, with 19 bases in the middle. The chain's CDR3 is CASMDREAWGTEAFF. For the CDR3, the DNA is TGTGCCAGCATGGATCGGGAGGCGTGGGGCACTGAAGCTTTCTTT.

The J gene is TRBJ2-1, the V gene TRBV2, with 7 bases matching TRBD2. Germline-derived CDR1 and CDR2 are SNHLY and FYNNEI. CDR3 length: 14 amino acids. Losses at the gene ends were 8 bases for V and 4 bases for J; bases not matched to a gene: 8. The CDR3 loop reads CASGREWDYNEQFF. CDR3 DNA: TGTGCCAGCGGGAGGGAGTGGGATTACAATGAGCAGTTCTTC.

Details on this clone: This CDR3 is also generated by other DNA sequences in the sample. The chain employs TRBV5-1 and TRBJ2-5; 12 bases fit TRBD2. Germline V gene data show CDR1 as SGHRS and CDR2 as YFSETQ. The V and J ends lost 0 bases and 2 bases, in that order; junction bases with no gene match: 2. This CDR3 spans 16 amino acids. In DNA, the CDR3 is TGCGCCAGCAGCTTGGGCCTAGCGGGGGGGCAAGAGACCCAGTACTTC. Amino acids: CASSLGLAGGQETQYF.

The chain uses TRBV7-2 and TRBJ1-2; possibly TRBD1 for D (6 bases). The V gene lost 3 bases and the J gene lost 6 bases, with 8 bases spanning the gap. Per germline, CDR1 SGHTA and CDR2 FQGNSA. The CDR3 length is 12 residues. CDR3 nucleotide sequence: TGTGCCAGCAGCTTTGAGGGGGATGGCTACACCTTC. Its translation is CASSFEGDGYTF.

DNA of the CDR3: TGTGCCAGCAGTTACAACAAGAACACTGAAGCTTTCTTT. It specifies CASSYNKNTEAFF. The rearrangement links TRBV6-5 to TRBJ1-1; D gene unclear. The CDR3 is made up of 13 amino acids. V lost 2 bases and J 1 base, leaving 5 bases between the germline ends. The germline CDR1 and CDR2 sequences are MNHEY and SVGAGI.

V and J are TRBV29-1 and TRBJ1-4, with 7 bases aligning to TRBD1. Germline V gene lookup returns CDR1 SQVTM and CDR2 ANQGSEA. The ends lost 4 bases at V and 7 bases at J; junction bases unmatched: 0. This CDR3 has 11 residues. The CDR3 sequence: CSVGQGEKLFF. In DNA, the CDR3 is TGCAGCGTTGGACAGGGTGAAAAACTGTTTTTT.

The chain joins TRBV12-5 to TRBJ1-1; D is undetermined. V dropped 3 bases and J dropped 7 bases, with 9 bases sitting between them. There are 12 residues in the CDR3. Germline V CDR1 and CDR2: LGHNT, FRNRAP. CDR3 DNA: TGTGCTAGTGGTTTAGGGAATGGTGAAGCTTTCTTT. Protein: CASGLGNGEAFF.

The chain links TRBV30 to TRBJ2-2, with TRBD1 identical over 10 bases. CDR1 and CDR2 from the germline V gene are GTSNPN and SVGIG (reference sequence). J was trimmed by 4 bases and V by 8 bases; bases with no gene match: 4. The CDR3 spans 13 residues. The CDR3 nucleotides are TGTGCCGGCCGGGACAGGGGCACCGGGGAGCTGTTTTTT. Its protein product is CAGRDRGTGELFF.

The chain couples TRBV5-1 to TRBJ2-3, with 8 nucleotides matching TRBD1. The CDR3 is made up of 15 amino acids. Germline V CDR1 and CDR2: SGHRS, YFSETQ. Germline trimming cut 2 bases from V and 1 base from J; bases unmatched to any gene: 3. CDR3 nucleotide sequence: TGCGCCAGCAGCTTCGACAGGGGACGCACAGATACGCAGTATTTT. It specifies CASSFDRGRTDTQYF.

The gene calls are TRBV7-7 and TRBJ2-2; D not resolved. V lost 0 bases, J lost 7 bases, and 9 bases lay in between. Germline values: CDR1 SSHAT, CDR2 FNYEAQ (reference sequence). This CDR3 spans 14 amino acids. CDR3 coding DNA: TGTGCCAGCAGCTTAGCCCTGTCTGGCGGGGAGCTGTTTTTT. Amino acids: CASSLALSGGELFF.

This CDR3 is CASSLAGGRNSPLHF. CDR3 sequence (DNA): TGTGCCAGCAGTTTGGCGGGAGGGCGTAATTCACCCCTCCACTTT. The gene calls are TRBV27 and TRBJ1-6; D ambiguous. CDR1 is MNHEY, CDR2 SMNVEV, per germline (reference sequence). V was shortened by 3 bases and J by 6 bases, with 12 bases between the two germline ends. The CDR3 loop spans 15 amino acids.